The 22 T cell receptor beta chains below were found in one sample sequenced in a study of shared clonotypes between healthy human individuals. Positively selected for CCR7, the CD45RO-negative cells used as naive CD8 cells excluded terminally differentiated effector memory CD45RA+ cells. Profiling relied on immunoSEQ multiplex PCR, and the TCRdb table lists in-frame clones only, not all of them. Among under 850,000 clones, 90% to 95% were seen once, and the ten largest hold around 24%. Sequences were obtained from naive CD8+ T cells sorted from blood. All receptors come from a man aged 25-40 years in good health.

The chain links TRBV4-3 to TRBJ2-5, with D maybe TRBD1 (5 bases). CDR1 LGHNA and CDR2 YSLEER come from the germline V gene. The CDR3 contains 15 residues. V was cut by 3 bases and J by 1 base, with 12 bases left in between. CDR3 protein: CASSHPTEGQETQYF. The CDR3 coding sequence is TGCGCCAGCAGCCACCCGACAGAAGGCCAAGAGACCCAGTACTTC.

This chain links TRBV29-1 with TRBJ2-2; D is possibly TRBD1 (6 bases). V shed 7 bases and J shed 7 bases, with 16 bases lying between them. Germline V gene data show CDR1 as SQVTM and CDR2 as ANQGSEA. CDR3 size: 13 residues. CDR3 loop: CSGGSRGSGELFF. The CDR3 DNA is TGCAGCGGAGGGAGCAGGGGAAGCGGGGAGCTGTTTTTT.

The chain links TRBV29-1 to TRBJ2-2, with a tentative D call TRBD1 (5 bases). Trimming shortened V by 2 bases and J by 6 bases, and 10 bases separated the two germline ends. This CDR3 comprises 13 residues. Germline V CDR1 and CDR2: SQVTM, ANQGSEA. The CDR3 DNA sequence: TGCAGCGTTGAAAGGACAACATCCGGGGAGCTGTTTTTT. This translates into CSVERTTSGELFF.

This clone was recorded only once. This rearrangement joins TRBV28 to TRBJ1-4; 12 bases line up with TRBD1. The germline V gene has CDR1 MDHEN and CDR2 SYDVKM. This CDR3 comprises 18 residues. Trimming took 4 bases from V and 6 from J; bases not matched to a gene: 12. In DNA form, the CDR3 reads TGTGCCAGCAGTTCCATCCGGGACAGGGGGCTTGAGGATGAAAAACTGTTTTTT. This translates into CASSSIRDRGLEDEKLFF.

The V gene is TRBV27, the J gene TRBJ1-5; weak D call: TRBD1 (6 bases). This CDR3 contains 14 residues. Trimming took off 8 bases at V and 4 bases at J, with 15 bases between the two ends. The germline gives CDR1 MNHEY, CDR2 SMNVEV (reference sequence). CDR3 sequence (DNA): TGTGCCAGCCGAGGGGGGGCCGTGAATCAGCCCCAGCATTTT. Its protein product is CASRGGAVNQPQHF.

The gene calls are TRBV28 and TRBJ2-3; possible D gene TRBD2, 5 bases. V was pared by 4 bases and J by 0 bases, with 11 bases between. This CDR3 has 15 residues. The V gene's germline CDR1 is MDHEN and CDR2 SYDVKM. The CDR3 sequence is CASSSLEASTDTQYF. DNA of the CDR3: TGTGCCAGCAGTTCACTGGAGGCTAGCACAGATACGCAGTATTTT.

The chain couples TRBV11-2 to TRBJ2-1; D perhaps matches TRBD1 (6 bases). Between the trimmed V and J ends, which lost 4 bases and 6 bases, there was a span of 16 bases. Germline CDR1 SGHAT, CDR2 FQNNGV. There are 15 residues in the CDR3. The CDR3 DNA sequence: TGTGCCAGCAGCTCGGACAGTAAACCCATCAATGAGCAGTTCTTC. As protein: CASSSDSKPINEQFF.

This chain connects TRBV9 to TRBJ2-3; D is ambiguous. This CDR3 is built from 14 residues. The germline V gene encodes CDR1 SGDLS and CDR2 YYNGEE. Trimming cost V 0 bases and J 6 bases, with 11 bases left between them. The CDR3 reads CASSVAGLADTQYF. CDR3 coding DNA: TGTGCCAGCAGCGTAGCTGGCTTAGCCGATACGCAGTATTTT.

CDR3 sequence (DNA): TGTGCCAGCGGGCTCAATGAGCAGTTCTTC. Its protein is CASGLNEQFF. V is TRBV6-5 and J is TRBJ2-1; D gene uncertain. V was shortened by 8 bases and J by 6 bases, with 5 bases between the two germline ends. This CDR3 has 10 residues. The germline gives CDR1 MNHEY, CDR2 SVGAGI.

The chain combines TRBV6-1 with TRBJ1-1, with D possibly matching TRBD1 (5 bases). Trimming took 2 bases from V and 4 from J, leaving 14 bases between them. Germline CDR1 MNHNS, CDR2 SASEGT. This CDR3 is built from 15 residues. In DNA form, the CDR3 reads TGTGCCAGCAGTGAATCGATCAGGAGGGGCACTGAAGCTTTCTTT. Amino acids: CASSESIRRGTEAFF.

This clone appeared once. The chain joins TRBV30 to TRBJ2-3, with a possible D match to TRBD2 (5 bases). CDR3 size: 12 residues. Germline lookup yields CDR1 GTSNPN and CDR2 SVGIG (reference sequence). V was cut by 3 bases and J by 2 bases, with 6 bases left in between. CDR3 sequence: CAWRADTDTQYF. The CDR3 region has the DNA TGTGCCTGGAGAGCGGACACAGATACGCAGTATTTT.

The chain employs TRBV7-9 and TRBJ1-1, with D unresolved. The germline gives CDR1 SEHNR, CDR2 FQNEAQ (reference sequence). The CDR3 spans 15 residues. Trimming pared 3 bases from V and 1 base from J, leaving 12 bases between. The CDR3, as DNA: TGTGCCAGCAGCTTGGGCATTGGCGGGAACACTGAAGCTTTCTTT. It specifies CASSLGIGGNTEAFF.

The rearrangement joins TRBV9 to TRBJ1-1, with 9 bases matching TRBD1. The CDR3 is 16 residues long. Germline V gene sequence: CDR1 SGDLS, CDR2 YYNGEE. The V gene end was trimmed by 3 bases and the J gene end by 4 bases; junction bases not matched to a gene: 10. The CDR3 loop is CASSDTNRGRATEAFF. The DNA of the CDR3 is TGTGCCAGCAGCGATACGAACAGGGGGCGCGCCACTGAAGCTTTCTTT.

This clone was seen just once. The chain uses TRBV28 and TRBJ1-5, with TRBD1 matching 11 bases. CDR3 length equals 17 residues. Germline CDR1 reads MDHEN; CDR2 reads SYDVKM. J was trimmed by 4 bases and V by 3 bases; bases with no gene match: 8. In DNA, the CDR3 is TGTGCCAGCAGTTTTGTAGGACAGGGGGCTTCTAATCAGCCCCAGCATTTT. Its protein is CASSFVGQGASNQPQHF.

This clone showed up just a few times. The chain uses TRBV7-9 and TRBJ2-3; possible D gene TRBD2, 5 bases. Germline V gives CDR1 SEHNR, CDR2 FQNEAQ (reference sequence). The CDR3 extends over 16 amino acids. The V and J ends lost 1 base and 4 bases respectively, with 15 bases between them. As DNA, the CDR3 is TGTGCCAGCAGCTTAGTTACGGGGTCAATGTCAGATACGCAGTATTTT. It encodes CASSLVTGSMSDTQYF. Based on the CDR3 plus reference TRBV7-9 and TRBJ2-3, the full variable domain is DTGVSQNPRHKITKRGQNVTFRCDPISEHNRLYWYRQTLGQGPEFLTYFQNEAQLEKSRLLSDRFSAERPKGSFSTLEIQRTEQGDSAMYLCASSLVTGSMSDTQYFGPGTRLTVL.

V and J are TRBV2 and TRBJ2-2, with D possibly being TRBD2 (5 bases). V shed 7 bases and J shed 0 bases, with 18 bases lying between them. The CDR3 contains 17 residues. Germline V gives CDR1 SNHLY, CDR2 FYNNEI. The CDR3 loop reads CASNTPWGDSNTGELFF. CDR3 DNA sequence: TGTGCCAGCAATACCCCGTGGGGAGACTCGAACACCGGGGAGCTGTTTTTT.

The chain is built from TRBV6-1 and TRBJ1-3, with D tentatively TRBD1 (5 bases). The CDR3 consists of 14 residues. Germline V lookup: CDR1 MNHNS, CDR2 SASEGT. The V end lost 1 base, the J end lost 8 bases, and 12 bases lay between the germline ends. This CDR3 is CASSEVRVPYTIYF. CDR3 DNA: TGTGCCAGCAGTGAAGTCAGGGTACCGTACACCATATATTTT.

This chain connects TRBV7-2 to TRBJ1-4; maybe TRBD1 (5 bases). The CDR3 spans 17 residues. CDR1 is SGHTA and CDR2 is FQGNSA in the germline V gene. The V gene lost 3 bases and the J gene lost 6 bases, with 20 bases spanning the gap. CDR3 protein: CASSLTRWGSGDEKLFF. Here the CDR3 DNA reads TGTGCCAGCAGCTTGACTAGGTGGGGGAGTGGAGATGAAAAACTGTTTTTT.

CDR3: CSVELGASGVRSTGELFF. The DNA of the CDR3 is TGCAGCGTTGAGTTGGGGGCCTCAGGGGTAAGGAGCACCGGGGAGCTGTTTTTT. The chain combines TRBV29-1 with TRBJ2-2; tentative D call: TRBD1 (6 bases). V was cut by 3 bases and J by 4 bases, with 24 bases left in between. The germline V gene encodes CDR1 SQVTM and CDR2 ANQGSEA. CDR3 length: 18 residues.

The chain combines TRBV27 with TRBJ2-7, with TRBD1 matching over 7 bases. The CDR3 is 16 residues long. Germline-derived CDR1 and CDR2 are MNHEY and SMNVEV (reference sequence). Trimming at V came to 4 bases and at J to 1 base, leaving 10 bases not matched to a gene. The CDR3 DNA reads TGTGCCAGCAGTTCACGGACAGGCTTCTCTTCCTACGAGCAGTACTTC. Protein product: CASSSRTGFSSYEQYF.

This sequence joins TRBV19 and TRBJ2-1, with D uncertain. This CDR3 comprises 15 residues. With 3 bases removed from V and 0 bases from J, the gap between germline ends came to 9 bases. CDR1 is LNHDA and CDR2 is SQIVND in the germline V gene (reference sequence). The CDR3 protein is CASSIESSSYNEQFF. The CDR3 region has the DNA TGTGCCAGTAGTATTGAGAGCAGCTCCTACAATGAGCAGTTCTTC.

The chain employs TRBV2 and TRBJ2-7, with TRBD1 matching over 8 bases. The CDR3 is made up of 15 amino acids. J was trimmed by 0 bases and V by 10 bases; bases with no gene match: 11. Germline CDR1 is SNHLY and CDR2 is FYNNEI. CDR3 sequence: CAIRTGMGSSYEQYF. The CDR3, as DNA: TGTGCCATACGGACAGGGATGGGCAGCTCCTACGAGCAGTACTTC.